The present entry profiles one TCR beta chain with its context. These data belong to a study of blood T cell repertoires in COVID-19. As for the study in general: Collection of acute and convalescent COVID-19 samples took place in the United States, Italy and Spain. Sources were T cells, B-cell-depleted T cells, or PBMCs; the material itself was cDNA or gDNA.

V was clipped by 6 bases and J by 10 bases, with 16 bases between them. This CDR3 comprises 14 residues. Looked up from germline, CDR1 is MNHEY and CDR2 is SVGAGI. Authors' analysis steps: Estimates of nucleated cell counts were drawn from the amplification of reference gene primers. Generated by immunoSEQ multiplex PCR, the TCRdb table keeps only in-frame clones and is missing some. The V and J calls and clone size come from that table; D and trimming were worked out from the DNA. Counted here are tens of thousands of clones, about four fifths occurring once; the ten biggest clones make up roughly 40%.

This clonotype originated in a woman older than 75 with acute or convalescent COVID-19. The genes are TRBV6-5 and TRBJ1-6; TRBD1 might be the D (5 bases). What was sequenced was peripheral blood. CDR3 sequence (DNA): TGTGCCAGCAGCCCGACAGTATTGGGGTCACCCCTCCACTTT. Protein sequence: CASSPTVLGSPLHF.